Below, 4 T cell receptor beta chains from the same sample are listed, as sequenced in a study of blood T cell repertoires in COVID-19. The repertoire was sequenced with immunoSEQ multiplex PCR; TCRdb's copy has only in-frame clones and lacks some. Of some 150,000 clones in the sample, around 90% are singletons; the top ten hold over 0.85%. Sequencing was performed on peripheral blood. Receptor source: a woman aged 45-65 years with acute or convalescent COVID-19.

V and J are TRBV9 and TRBJ2-1; no reliable D call. V was trimmed by 6 bases and J by 0 bases, leaving 19 bases between them. Germline loops: CDR1 SGDLS, CDR2 YYNGEE. The CDR3 length is 17 residues. CDR3 in DNA: TGTGCCAGCACCGCCAGAAACGCGGCCAGCTCCTACAATGAGCAGTTCTTC. Translation gives CASTARNAASSYNEQFF.

V usage is TRBV5-5 and J usage is TRBJ1-1; TRBD1 matches 10 bases. V was pared by 3 bases and J by 3 bases, with 8 bases of the junction left unmatched. The V gene's germline CDR1 is SGHKS and CDR2 YYEKEE (reference sequence). The CDR3 has 16 amino acids. CDR3 nucleotide sequence: TGTGCCAGCAGCTCCCAACCGGGACAGGGGTACACTGAAGCTTTCTTT. It encodes CASSSQPGQGYTEAFF.

This chain uses TRBV12-3 or TRBV12-4 with TRBJ2-3; no definite D call. Trimming cost V 7 bases and J 1 base, with 6 bases left between them. CDR3 size: 12 residues. CDR3 coding DNA: TGTGCCAGCACCCCTCGCACAGATACGCAGTATTTT. It codes for CASTPRTDTQYF.

V and J are TRBV25-1 and TRBJ1-1; D is possibly TRBD1 (6 bases). This CDR3 has 16 residues. Trimming pared 2 bases from V and 1 base from J, leaving 14 bases between. The germline V gene has CDR1 MGHDK and CDR2 SYGVNS. The CDR3 region has the DNA TGTGCCAGCAGTGAAATAACAGGGAGGGGGAACACTGAAGCTTTCTTT. Its protein product is CASSEITGRGNTEAFF.